What follows are 22 T cell receptor beta chains derived from one specimen sequenced in a study of siplizumab effects on memory and regulatory T cells. Clones were read by immunoSEQ multiplex PCR, and TCRdb kept only the in-frame ones, dropping some. The profile shows tens of thousands of clones, approximately 87% of them singletons. Sequencing was performed on memory CD4+ T cells sorted from blood. These TCRs come from a human donor in good health.

The V gene is TRBV27, the J gene TRBJ2-2; TRBD1 matches at 8 bases. The ends lost 6 bases at V and 2 bases at J; junction bases unmatched: 2. Per germline, CDR1 MNHEY and CDR2 SMNVEV (reference sequence). CDR3 length: 14 residues. The CDR3: CASRPGGNTGELFF. The CDR3, as DNA: TGTGCCAGCAGACCAGGGGGCAACACCGGGGAGCTGTTTTTT.

The chain is built from TRBV11-3 and TRBJ2-2; perhaps TRBD2 as D (5 bases). Germline CDR1 is SGHNT and CDR2 is YENEEA. Trimming removed 3 bases at V and 1 base at J, with 9 bases between. The CDR3 sequence is 15 residues long. This CDR3 is CASSLSGLNTGELFF. The CDR3 DNA is TGTGCCAGCAGCTTGAGCGGACTGAACACCGGGGAGCTGTTTTTT. The full variable domain, with the rest looked up from reference TRBV11-3 and TRBJ2-2, is EAGVVQSPRYKIIEKKQPVAFWCNPISGHNTLYWYLQNLGQGPELLIRYENEEAVDDSQLPKDRFSAERLKGVDSTLKIQPAELGDSAVYLCASSLSGLNTGELFFGEGSRLTVL.

This chain links TRBV7-9 with TRBJ2-3; D unclear. The germline gives CDR1 SEHNR, CDR2 FQNEAQ (reference sequence). CDR3 length: 14 residues. Trimming shortened V by 5 bases and J by 6 bases, and 15 bases separated the two germline ends. The CDR3 DNA reads TGTGCCAGCAGCCCTGAAGTAAGGTGGGATACGCAGTATTTT. Translation: CASSPEVRWDTQYF. The full variable domain, rest sourced from reference TRBV7-9 and TRBJ2-3, is DTGVSQNPRHKITKRGQNVTFRCDPISEHNRLYWYRQTLGQGPEFLTYFQNEAQLEKSRLLSDRFSAERPKGSFSTLEIQRTEQGDSAMYLCASSPEVRWDTQYFGPGTRLTVL.

The chain carries TRBV29-1 and TRBJ2-1; D is possibly TRBD2 (6 bases). Germline CDR1 reads SQVTM; CDR2 reads ANQGSEA. The V end was cut by 2 bases, the J end by 0 bases, with 14 bases between. This CDR3 comprises 16 residues. DNA for the CDR3: TGCAGCGTTGAACACGGGGGAGCGAGCTCCTACAATGAGCAGTTCTTC. This codes for CSVEHGGASSYNEQFF.

This sequence joins TRBV18 and TRBJ2-1; TRBD1 agrees at 10 bases. The CDR3 runs to 14 residues. Germline loops: CDR1 KGHSH, CDR2 LQKENI. The V gene end was trimmed by 4 bases and the J gene end by 4 bases; junction bases not matched to a gene: 1. The CDR3 nucleotides are TGTGCCAGCTCACGGACAGGGGGGTACAATGAGCAGTTCTTC. It encodes CASSRTGGYNEQFF.

The chain combines TRBV18 with TRBJ2-1, with 11 bases identical to TRBD1. J was trimmed by 5 bases and V by 2 bases; bases with no gene match: 5. CDR3 length: 16 residues. Germline values: CDR1 KGHSH, CDR2 LQKENI. CDR3 residues: CASSPGTGGRDNEQFF. The CDR3 nucleotides read TGTGCCAGCTCACCAGGGACAGGGGGGCGCGACAATGAGCAGTTCTTC. Drawing the rest from reference TRBV18 and TRBJ2-1, the complete variable domain is NAGVMQNPRHLVRRRGQEARLRCSPMKGHSHVYWYRQLPEEGLKFMVYLQKENIIDESGMPKERFSAEFPKEGPSILRIQQVVRGDSAAYFCASSPGTGGRDNEQFFGPGTRLTVL.

This clone was detected a few times. J is TRBJ1-2 and V is TRBV12-5; a possible D gene is TRBD1 (6 bases). CDR3 length: 11 residues. Germline V lookup: CDR1 LGHNT, CDR2 FRNRAP. The germline V and J ends were trimmed by 5 bases and 10 bases, with 11 bases remaining between them. The CDR3 DNA sequence: TGTGCTAGTGGTCCGCAGGGGCACTACACCTTC. Translation: CASGPQGHYTF.

The chain carries TRBV7-9 and TRBJ1-3, with 7 nucleotides matching TRBD1. The CDR3 sequence is 16 residues long. Germline lookup yields CDR1 SEHNR and CDR2 FQNEAQ (reference sequence). After removal of 5 bases from V and 2 bases from J, the junction contained 9 bases not matched to a gene. The CDR3 region is CASSLFGTATGNTIYF. CDR3 nucleotide sequence: TGTGCCAGCAGCCTATTCGGGACAGCTACTGGAAACACCATATATTTT.

The chain recombines TRBV5-6 with TRBJ2-6; tentatively, D is TRBD1 (6 bases). Trimming cost V 3 bases and J 0 bases, with 13 bases left between them. This CDR3 has 17 amino acids. Germline CDR1 SGHDT, CDR2 YYEEEE. The CDR3 region is CASSWRTERSGANVLTF. CDR3 DNA sequence: TGTGCCAGCAGCTGGCGGACAGAACGCTCTGGGGCCAACGTCCTGACTTTC.

The CDR3 loop is CASSQVSAPGNTIYF. Written as DNA, the CDR3 is TGCGCCAGCAGCCAAGTTTCGGCTCCTGGAAACACCATATATTTT. This chain connects TRBV4-1 to TRBJ1-3, with D hard to call. V shed 1 base and J shed 2 bases, with 9 bases lying between them. CDR3 length: 15 residues. Germline-derived CDR1 and CDR2 are MGHRA and YSYEKL.

J is TRBJ2-7 and V is TRBV5-1, with TRBD1 as a possible D gene (6 bases). Germline assignment: CDR1 SGHRS and CDR2 YFSETQ. The V end lost 4 bases, the J end lost 3 bases, and 14 bases lay between the germline ends. CDR3 size: 14 residues. The CDR3 nucleotides read TGCGCCAGCAGCCCCTTCCAGGGGAACTACGAGCAGTACTTC. This sequence encodes CASSPFQGNYEQYF.

The gene calls are TRBV5-1 and TRBJ2-1; 8 bases agree with TRBD2. The ends lost 2 bases at V and 7 bases at J; junction bases unmatched: 8. The CDR3 is 15 amino acids. CDR1 SGHRS and CDR2 YFSETQ come from the germline V gene. In DNA form, the CDR3 reads TGCGCCAGCAGCTTTTCTCTAGCGGGCACTAATGAGCAGTTCTTC. Its protein is CASSFSLAGTNEQFF.

This chain links TRBV5-6 with TRBJ2-7; D unclear. This CDR3 is built from 12 residues. From germline, CDR1 is SGHDT and CDR2 YYEEEE. With 4 bases removed from V and 6 bases from J, the gap between germline ends came to 11 bases. CDR3 sequence (DNA): TGTGCCAGCAGCCCCCGACTCCGCGAGCAGTACTTC. As protein: CASSPRLREQYF.

The chain couples TRBV15 to TRBJ2-7; D may be TRBD1 (6 bases). Trimming removed 6 bases at V and 2 bases at J, with 14 bases between. This CDR3 has 14 amino acids. Germline V CDR1 and CDR2: LNHNV, YYDKDF (reference sequence). CDR3 sequence reads: CATSRLRGTYEQYF. The CDR3 coding sequence is TGTGCCACCAGTAGGCTCAGGGGAACCTACGAGCAGTACTTC.

The CDR3 loop reads CSVKVGLLSSDTQYF. DNA for the CDR3: TGCAGCGTTAAGGTGGGACTCCTCTCTTCAGATACGCAGTATTTT. The V gene is TRBV29-1, the J gene TRBJ2-3, with D perhaps matching TRBD2 (6 bases). From germline, CDR1 is SQVTM and CDR2 ANQGSEA. There are 15 residues in the CDR3. V gave up 5 bases and J gave up 4 bases, with 19 bases separating them.

The chain uses TRBV5-4 and TRBJ2-3; 8 bases are a match to TRBD2. With V trimmed by 0 bases and J by 3 bases, 3 bases remained unmatched. The CDR3 totals 15 residues. Germline CDR1 and CDR2: SGHNT and YYREEE (reference sequence). The CDR3 sequence: CASSLDPGGTDTQYF. The DNA for the CDR3 is TGTGCCAGCAGCTTGGACCCGGGGGGGACAGATACGCAGTATTTT.

This rearrangement joins TRBV7-8 to TRBJ1-1, with TRBD1 as a possible D gene (5 bases). This CDR3 contains 18 residues. Germline loops: CDR1 SGHVS, CDR2 FQNEAQ. Trimming left V 5 bases short and J 4 bases short, with 26 bases between. CDR3: CASSPSRAIRGWATEAFF. The CDR3 DNA sequence: TGTGCCAGCAGCCCATCCCGGGCCATAAGGGGCTGGGCCACTGAAGCTTTCTTT.

This clone was found once. The chain has TRBV5-1 and TRBJ2-6, with TRBD2 as a possible D gene (6 bases). Germline CDR1 reads SGHRS; CDR2 reads YFSETQ. V was trimmed by 4 bases and J by 0 bases, leaving 14 bases between them. The CDR3 sequence is 17 residues long. The CDR3 loop reads CASSRGTSYSGANVLTF. The CDR3 DNA follows: TGCGCCAGCAGCCGCGGGACGTCCTACTCTGGGGCCAACGTCCTGACTTTC.

The chain is built from TRBV6-1 and TRBJ2-3, with TRBD1 as a possible D gene (6 bases). Trimming stripped 5 bases from V and 0 bases from J, with 12 bases between. Germline V gene lookup returns CDR1 MNHNS and CDR2 SASEGT. The CDR3 consists of 15 residues. CDR3 bases: TGTGCCAGCAGTCGGACAGCTTTTAGCACAGATACGCAGTATTTT. Translation gives CASSRTAFSTDTQYF.

V and J are TRBV6-5 and TRBJ2-7, with D hard to call. CDR1 and CDR2 (germline): MNHEY, SVGAGI. The CDR3 extends over 13 amino acids. V was clipped by 6 bases and J by 3 bases, with 12 bases between them. CDR3 DNA: TGTGCCAGCAGCCCTGCGGTGGACTACGAGCAGTACTTC. This sequence encodes CASSPAVDYEQYF.

The chain employs TRBV11-2 and TRBJ1-1; possibly TRBD1 for D (6 bases). Germline V gives CDR1 SGHAT, CDR2 FQNNGV. The CDR3 covers 12 residues. V lost 3 bases and J 7 bases, leaving 9 bases between the germline ends. CDR3 loop: CASSLDRDEAFF. CDR3 sequence (DNA): TGTGCCAGCAGCTTGGACAGAGATGAAGCTTTCTTT.

In its sample, this clone was seen a few times. The rearrangement uses TRBV19 and TRBJ1-6, with a weak D call TRBD1 (6 bases). The CDR3 sequence is 14 residues long. The V end was cut by 3 bases, the J end by 9 bases, with 12 bases between. Germline values: CDR1 LNHDA, CDR2 SQIVND (reference sequence). The CDR3 is CASSIQGSGSPLHF. The CDR3 nucleotides read TGTGCCAGTAGTATTCAGGGGTCCGGTTCACCCCTCCACTTT.